This TCR beta chain was retrieved from a study of blood T cell repertoires in COVID-19. Looking at the study overall: Samples came from the United States, Italy and Spain, spanning acute and convalescent COVID-19. PBMCs, B-cell-depleted T cells, or T cells provided the cDNA or gDNA that made up the material.

The V gene's germline CDR1 is LNHNV and CDR2 YYDKDF (reference sequence). CDR3 length equals 15 residues. V lost 6 bases, J lost 0 bases, and 12 bases lay in between. Participants were placed into cohorts based on the clinical history they reported. Per the study methods: For nucleated cells, counts were estimated from reference gene primer amplification. The repertoire was sequenced with immunoSEQ multiplex PCR; TCRdb's copy has only in-frame clones and lacks some. V and J calls and clone size are copied from that table; D and trimming were computed from the DNA. The table records under 250,000 clones, approximately 90% of them present only once.

The sequence was obtained from a woman aged 25 to 39 with acute COVID-19. This rearrangement joins TRBV15 to TRBJ2-1; the D gene is possibly TRBD1 (6 bases). The sequencing sample was made of PBMCs or T cells enriched from blood (not recorded which). The CDR3 is CATSPTGFSYNEQFF. For the CDR3, the DNA is TGTGCCACCAGTCCTACAGGGTTCTCCTACAATGAGCAGTTCTTC. The entire variable domain, with the rest obtained from reference TRBV15 and TRBJ2-1, is as follows: DAMVIQNPRYQVTQFGKPVTLSCSQTLNHNVMYWYQQKSSQAPKLLFHYYDKDFNNEADTPDNFQSRRPNTSFCFLDIRSPGLGDTAMYLCATSPTGFSYNEQFFGPGTRLTVL.